The 21 T cell receptor beta chains given below trace back to one sample, sequenced in a study of cytomegalovirus exposure and HLA in healthy donors. Amplification used 60 Vbeta primers and 13 Jbeta primers. Repertoires were generated with immunoSEQ multiplex PCR, while TCRdb's copy carries only in-frame clones and drops some. The profile shows about 200,000 clones, 70% of them singletons. The material sequenced was PBMCs. The receptors originated from a man aged 35-49 years in good health and CMV-seropositive.

The V call is TRBV27, the J call TRBJ2-3, with TRBD2 matching 13 bases. From germline, CDR1 is MNHEY and CDR2 SMNVEV (reference sequence). The CDR3 runs to 18 residues. V gave up 5 bases and J gave up 2 bases; unmatched junction bases: 10. The CDR3 loop reads CASSPGLAGAFYTDTQYF. CDR3 coding DNA: TGTGCCAGCAGTCCCGGACTAGCGGGGGCCTTTTACACAGATACGCAGTATTTT.

The chain couples TRBV9 to TRBJ2-1, with TRBD1 as a possible D gene (6 bases). CDR3 length equals 14 residues. The germline V gene encodes CDR1 SGDLS and CDR2 YYNGEE. Trimming shortened V by 2 bases and J by 6 bases, and 12 bases separated the two germline ends. The CDR3 is CASSVSGAGNEQFF. CDR3 DNA sequence: TGTGCCAGCAGCGTCTCAGGGGCAGGCAATGAGCAGTTCTTC.

The V gene is TRBV5-4, the J gene TRBJ2-5, with TRBD2 matching over 13 bases. This CDR3 has 16 residues. J lost 4 bases, V lost 5 bases, and 8 bases had no gene match. CDR1 and CDR2 (germline): SGHNT, YYREEE (reference sequence). CDR3 in DNA: TGTGCCAGCAGAGCAACTAGCGGGGGGGCCTCAGAGACCCAGTACTTC. Translating it yields CASRATSGGASETQYF.

The chain carries TRBV28 and TRBJ1-5; D gene ambiguous. V dropped 5 bases and J dropped 7 bases, with 15 bases sitting between them. The CDR3 extends over 14 amino acids. CDR1 is MDHEN, CDR2 SYDVKM, per germline. This chain's CDR3 is CASSPRGGRQPQHF. Written as DNA, the CDR3 is TGTGCCAGCAGTCCGCGAGGAGGGAGGCAGCCCCAGCATTTT.

Comment on this clone: Within the sample, other DNA sequences also encode this same CDR3. This rearrangement joins TRBV7-6 to TRBJ2-7; D is unclear. The V and J ends lost 1 base and 6 bases respectively, with 10 bases between them. CDR1 is SGHVS, CDR2 FNYEAQ, per germline. There are 13 residues in the CDR3. In DNA, the CDR3 is TGTGCCAGCAGCTTAGAATCAAGAGCCGAGCAGTACTTC. It yields the protein CASSLESRAEQYF.

The chain joins TRBV11-2 to TRBJ1-1; possibly TRBD1 for D (6 bases). Germline V gene lookup returns CDR1 SGHAT and CDR2 FQNNGV. V shed 6 bases and J shed 6 bases, with 32 bases lying between them. The CDR3 consists of 19 residues. CDR3 nucleotides: TGTGCCAGCAGTTCAATCATCGGGCAGGGGATCTATTATGTTTCTGAAGCTTTCTTT. Translated: CASSSIIGQGIYYVSEAFF.

This clone was found once. The J gene is TRBJ2-1, the V gene TRBV15; D is ambiguous. This CDR3 spans 14 amino acids. The germline V and J ends were trimmed by 4 bases and 0 bases, with 7 bases remaining between them. Germline V gene sequence: CDR1 LNHNV, CDR2 YYDKDF (reference sequence). CDR3 region: CATSTDSSYNEQFF. The CDR3 DNA is TGTGCCACCAGCACTGATAGCTCCTACAATGAGCAGTTCTTC.

The rearrangement uses TRBV19 and TRBJ1-5; the D gene is possibly TRBD1 (6 bases). The CDR3 covers 17 residues. Germline V CDR1 and CDR2: LNHDA, SQIVND (reference sequence). Trimming took 1 base from V and 3 from J, leaving 16 bases between them. The CDR3 region is CASSIGQGPSVNQPQHF. The CDR3 coding sequence is TGTGCCAGTAGTATAGGGCAGGGGCCCTCGGTCAATCAGCCCCAGCATTTT.

The chain recombines TRBV6-5 with TRBJ1-5; 7 bases map to TRBD1. The CDR3 is made up of 13 amino acids. J gave up 7 bases and V 5 bases, and 5 bases lay outside the gene matches. CDR1 MNHEY and CDR2 SVGAGI come from the germline V gene. The CDR3 coding sequence is TGTGCCAGCAGTGTTACAGGGGCGCAGCCCCAGCATTTT. It yields the protein CASSVTGAQPQHF.

The genes are TRBV7-3 and TRBJ2-2; D gene unclear. The V and J ends lost 5 bases and 2 bases respectively, with 6 bases between them. The CDR3 spans 13 residues. CDR1 and CDR2 (germline): SGHTA, FQGTGA. In DNA form, the CDR3 reads TGTGCCAGCAGCCCCCTTAACACCGGGGAGCTGTTTTTT. Translating gives CASSPLNTGELFF.

This clone was recorded a few times. The genes are TRBV19 and TRBJ2-2, with D perhaps matching TRBD1 (6 bases). The CDR3 runs to 14 residues. V was cut by 5 bases and J by 5 bases, with 12 bases left in between. Germline V gives CDR1 LNHDA, CDR2 SQIVND (reference sequence). CDR3 amino acids: CASSWTDRTGELFF. CDR3 nucleotide sequence: TGTGCCAGTAGTTGGACAGATCGGACCGGGGAGCTGTTTTTT.

This sequence joins TRBV6-6 and TRBJ2-1, with D tentatively TRBD1 (6 bases). The germline V gene encodes CDR1 MNHNY and CDR2 SVGAGI (reference sequence). The V end lost 6 bases, the J end lost 5 bases, and 17 bases lay between the germline ends. The CDR3 has 15 amino acids. CDR3: CASSPRQGFNNEQFF. In DNA form, the CDR3 reads TGTGCCAGCAGCCCTAGGCAGGGGTTCAACAATGAGCAGTTCTTC.

The genes are TRBV7-9 and TRBJ1-6; D may be TRBD1 (5 bases). The CDR3 is made up of 12 amino acids. V lost 3 bases to trimming and J lost 11 bases, with 8 bases between them. From germline, CDR1 is SEHNR and CDR2 FQNEAQ (reference sequence). CDR3 sequence: CASSLAGTPLHF. CDR3 DNA sequence: TGTGCCAGCAGCTTGGCAGGGACACCCCTCCACTTT. Complete variable domain (other parts from reference TRBV7-9 and TRBJ1-6): DTGVSQNPRHKITKRGQNVTFRCDPISEHNRLYWYRQTLGQGPEFLTYFQNEAQLEKSRLLSDRFSAERPKGSFSTLEIQRTEQGDSAMYLCASSLAGTPLHFGNGTRLTVT.

The V call is TRBV19, the J call TRBJ2-1; D perhaps matches TRBD1 (7 bases). The CDR3 spans 15 residues. V lost 10 bases, J lost 2 bases, and 18 bases lay in between. CDR1 is LNHDA and CDR2 is SQIVND in the germline V gene (reference sequence). CDR3 in DNA: TGTGCCACCGCTATTGGCAGGGGGGCCTACAATGAGCAGTTCTTC. Its translation is CATAIGRGAYNEQFF.

The chain couples TRBV15 to TRBJ2-5, with TRBD2 matching over 7 bases. Germline V CDR1 and CDR2: LNHNV, YYDKDF (reference sequence). This CDR3 is built from 15 residues. J lost 1 base, V lost 5 bases, and 7 bases had no gene match. The CDR3 bases are TGTGCCACCAGCGGACGGGACTATTTCCAAGAGACCCAGTACTTC. Its protein is CATSGRDYFQETQYF.

The CDR3 DNA reads as TGTGCCAGCAGCTCGGGACTAGCGATGTACAATGAGCAGTTCTTC. It encodes CASSSGLAMYNEQFF. The chain recombines TRBV11-2 with TRBJ2-1; 10 nucleotides match TRBD2. Looked up from germline, CDR1 is SGHAT and CDR2 is FQNNGV. This CDR3 comprises 15 residues. J gave up 4 bases and V 4 bases, and 4 bases lay outside the gene matches.

This clone has only a few counts. The V and J genes are TRBV18 and TRBJ2-1, with TRBD1 as a possible D gene (6 bases). V gave up 1 base and J gave up 0 bases, with 10 bases separating them. Germline assignment: CDR1 KGHSH and CDR2 LQKENI. The CDR3 covers 16 residues. CDR3 protein: CASSPLGQSSYNEQFF. CDR3 nucleotides: TGTGCCAGCTCACCACTCGGACAGAGCTCCTACAATGAGCAGTTCTTC.

This clone has more than one count but fewer than ten. Other DNA sequences in this specimen translate into the identical CDR3. V and J are TRBV5-1 and TRBJ2-5, with 8 bases fitting TRBD2. CDR1 is SGHRS and CDR2 is YFSETQ in the germline V gene. The CDR3 totals 15 residues. Unmatched junction bases numbered 7, after V lost 3 bases and J lost 3 bases. The CDR3: CASSSRGGPEETQYF. Written as DNA, the CDR3 is TGCGCCAGCAGCTCACGGGGGGGCCCCGAAGAGACCCAGTACTTC.

The chain joins TRBV5-8 to TRBJ2-7; D uncertain. Trimming took 0 bases from V and 2 from J, leaving 3 bases between them. CDR3 length: 12 residues. CDR1 and CDR2 from the germline V gene are SGHTS and YDEGEE. The CDR3 loop is CASSLATYEQYF. In DNA form, the CDR3 reads TGTGCCAGCAGCTTGGCTACCTACGAGCAGTACTTC.

In this sample, this clone turned up once. The chain uses TRBV5-6 and TRBJ2-7, with TRBD2 as a possible D gene (5 bases). CDR3 length: 12 residues. CDR1 is SGHDT and CDR2 is YYEEEE in the germline V gene. Deletions cut 0 bases from V and 7 bases from J, with 8 bases between. CDR3 region: CASSLGPGEQYF. The CDR3 bases are TGTGCCAGCAGCTTGGGGCCGGGGGAGCAGTACTTC.

V and J are TRBV18 and TRBJ1-3; 7 bases fit TRBD1. Germline V CDR1 and CDR2: KGHSH, LQKENI. This CDR3 spans 18 amino acids. V trimming: 3 bases; J trimming: 0 bases; junction bases outside the gene matches: 11. The CDR3 region is CASSPVQGPPSSGNTIYF. The CDR3 nucleotides read TGTGCCAGCTCACCTGTACAGGGGCCCCCGAGCTCTGGAAACACCATATATTTT.